The rows below give T cell receptor beta chains drawn from one sample of a study of T cell responses to AZD1222 COVID-19 vaccine. TCRdb keeps only in-frame clones here, not all; method: immunoSEQ multiplex PCR. The sample has 120,000 or so clones; 90% are singletons. Material: peripheral blood, obtained on day 0 of AZD1222 vaccination. These receptors originate from an adult in good health. The conserved cysteine and the conserved F or W are not part of the CDR3 here.

V	CDR3
TRBV19	ASRPTSGAQETQY
TRBV25-1	ASSVGTSGTTDTQY
TRBV6-5	ATTSPRGGGEQY
TRBV4-1	ASSQDRGTSGRLEQF
TRBV5-1	ASSLGGSYNEQF
TRBV27	ASRRGQETQY
TRBV6-4	ASSPGLAAYNEQF
TRBV24-1	ATSDLRLAGGNEQF
TRBV14	ASSRGGTGVLNEQF
TRBV9	ASSLHGGLSSYEQY
TRBV28	ASTPGAPSYNEQF
TRBV10-1	ASSDGGPNQPQH
TRBV18	ASSPIASGLNEQF
TRBV3-1/TRBV3-2	ASSQALAGEGEQY
TRBV27	ASSPPRGRGSDTQY
TRBV5-1	ASSLGYSRGHEQY
TRBV12-3/TRBV12-4	ASSSQKSPQH
TRBV28	STTGGDASSTDTQY
TRBV28	ASSSNSRGDTEAF
TRBV2	ASGSLTPDTQY
TRBV27	ASSLSAGMYYGYT
TRBV28	ASGEQGVSGANVLT
TRBV3-1/TRBV3-2	ASSHPTRGGREAF
TRBV7-2	ASSLVVGANTGELF
TRBV5-1	ASGPSGGYNEQF
TRBV29-1	SVIRTGGEAF
TRBV19	ASSITRYQTEAF
TRBV27	ASSLGGLDQPQH
TRBV28	ASDSGLLYEQY
TRBV5-1	ASSILAGGNEQY
TRBV11-2	ASSWGQSNEKLF
TRBV5-6	ASSLIHNSGNTIY
TRBV6-6	ASTPSGVKNEQY
TRBV5-6	ASSYPGLAGEGIQY
TRBV5-1	ASSLDRTSGANEQF
TRBV30	AWSPSNTEAF
TRBV18	ASSPWTATDTQY
TRBV7-8	ASSHLGETSYYEQY
TRBV28	ASMSLSEQY
TRBV27	ASQGALRGRAIHNEQF
TRBV7-9	ARYGRQRGTGQPQH
TRBV27	ASSRGSGANTGELF
TRBV5-1	ASSLVAGTSYEQY
TRBV24-1	ATSDLEETEAF
TRBV5-1	ASSSSGQGQHYEQY
TRBV20-1	SASTSSEQF